This T cell receptor beta chain was identified in a study of blood T cell repertoires in COVID-19. The overall study: COVID-19 samples from acute and convalescent phases originated in the United States, Italy and Spain. Nucleic acid was either cDNA or gDNA, and it came from T cells, B-cell-depleted T cells, or PBMCs.

The germline CDR1 and CDR2 sequences are SGHTA and FQGNSA. After removal of 1 base from V and 4 bases from J, the junction contained 3 bases not matched to a gene. CDR3 size: 15 residues. In the authors' methods: How many nucleated cells were present was estimated from reference gene primer amplification. TCRdb keeps only in-frame clones here, not all; method: immunoSEQ multiplex PCR. V, J and clone size derive from that table, while D and trimming were established from the DNA sequence. In the table there are around 100,000 clones, over 80% of which are singletons. This clone is a singleton in its sample.

The receptor's source is a woman between 65 and 79 years old with acute or convalescent COVID-19. The specimen sequenced was peripheral blood. V is TRBV7-2 and J is TRBJ2-5; 10 bases are shared with TRBD2. The CDR3 nucleotides are TGTGCCAGCAGCTTAGAAAGCGGGAGGGTAGAGACCCAGTACTTC. It yields the protein CASSLESGRVETQYF.